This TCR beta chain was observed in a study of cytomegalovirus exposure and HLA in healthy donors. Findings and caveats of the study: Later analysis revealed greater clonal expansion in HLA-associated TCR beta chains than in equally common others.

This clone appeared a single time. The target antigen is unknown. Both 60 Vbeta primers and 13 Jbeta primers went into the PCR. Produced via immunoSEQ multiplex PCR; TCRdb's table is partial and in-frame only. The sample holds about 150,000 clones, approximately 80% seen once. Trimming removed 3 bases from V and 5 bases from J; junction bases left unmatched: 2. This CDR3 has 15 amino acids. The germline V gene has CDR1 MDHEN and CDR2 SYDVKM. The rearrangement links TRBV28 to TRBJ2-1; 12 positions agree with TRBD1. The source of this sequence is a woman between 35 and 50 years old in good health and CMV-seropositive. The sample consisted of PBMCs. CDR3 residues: CASSFGTGGNNEQFF. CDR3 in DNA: TGTGCCAGCAGTTTCGGGACAGGGGGCAACAATGAGCAGTTCTTC.